Below are 4 T cell receptor beta chains sequenced from a single sample in a study of cytomegalovirus exposure and HLA in healthy donors. Amplification used 60 Vbeta primers and 13 Jbeta primers. Profiling relied on immunoSEQ multiplex PCR, and the TCRdb table lists in-frame clones only, not all of them. This sample has 150,000 or so clones; 74% occur once, and the top ten carry around 1.9%. What was sequenced was PBMCs. Every receptor here comes from a man aged 25-40 years in good health and CMV-seronegative.

The chain joins TRBV4-3 to TRBJ2-7; TRBD1 agrees at 7 bases. Trimming cost V 0 bases and J 1 base; bases outside gene matches: 9. In germline, CDR1 is LGHNA, CDR2 YSLEER. CDR3 size: 17 residues. CDR3 sequence (DNA): TGCGCCAGCAGCCAAGATCGGAACAGGGGAAGATCCTACGAGCAGTACTTC. Amino acid sequence: CASSQDRNRGRSYEQYF.

The genes are TRBV7-6 and TRBJ2-5; possible D gene TRBD1, 5 bases. The CDR3 has 14 amino acids. Germline V gene data show CDR1 as SGHVS and CDR2 as FNYEAQ. V lost 2 bases, J lost 5 bases, and 12 bases lay in between. CDR3 DNA: TGTGCCAGCAGCTTACAGGCAGGGTATGAGACCCAGTACTTC. Translation: CASSLQAGYETQYF.

The J gene is TRBJ2-7, the V gene TRBV6-5; 9 nucleotides align to TRBD1. Germline CDR1 reads MNHEY; CDR2 reads SVGAGI. This CDR3 is built from 13 residues. J lost 6 bases, V lost 5 bases, and 5 bases had no gene match. CDR3: CASSAWTGAEQYF. The CDR3, as DNA: TGTGCCAGCAGTGCATGGACAGGGGCCGAGCAGTACTTC.

The genes are TRBV29-1 and TRBJ1-4; 7 nucleotides agree with TRBD1. CDR1 SQVTM and CDR2 ANQGSEA come from the germline V gene. The J segment lost 4 bases and the V segment lost 7 bases, leaving 6 bases of the junction unmatched. The CDR3 has 13 residues. The CDR3 region is CSAQGTVNEKLFF. CDR3 sequence (DNA): TGCAGCGCGCAAGGGACAGTTAATGAAAAACTGTTTTTT.